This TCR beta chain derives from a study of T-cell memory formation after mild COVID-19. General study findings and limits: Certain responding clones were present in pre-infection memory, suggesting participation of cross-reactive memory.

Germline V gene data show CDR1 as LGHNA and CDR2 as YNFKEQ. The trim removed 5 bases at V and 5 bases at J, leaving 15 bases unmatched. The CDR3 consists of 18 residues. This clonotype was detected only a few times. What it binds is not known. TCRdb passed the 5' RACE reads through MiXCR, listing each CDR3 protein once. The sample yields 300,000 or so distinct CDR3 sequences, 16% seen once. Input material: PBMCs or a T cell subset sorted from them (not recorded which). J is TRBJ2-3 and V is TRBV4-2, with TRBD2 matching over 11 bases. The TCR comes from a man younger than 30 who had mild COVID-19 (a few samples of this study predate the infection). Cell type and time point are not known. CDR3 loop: CASSSGGTSGLRGDTQYF. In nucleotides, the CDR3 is TGTGCCAGCAGCTCCGGCGGGACTAGCGGTCTCAGAGGAGATACGCAGTATTTT.